These T cell receptor beta chains were read from a single sample in a study of response to subunit inactivated influenza vaccine. TCRdb re-analysed the RT-PCR reads in MiXCR, keeping a single row per CDR3 protein. In the table there are about 520,000 distinct CDR3 sequences, approximately 6.9% of which are singletons. Specimen: PBMCs from blood, collected approximately 25 months after vaccination. Receptor source: a man between 50 and 69 years old who received an inactivated influenza vaccine. Both conserved end residues are part of each CDR3. A D gene is named only where the DNA matches it firmly. Rows give clone size only sometimes, using once, few, many, or a class for an expanded clone.

>-|TRBJ1-2|14|-|TRBV27
CASSLSGPFYGYTF
TGTGCCAGCAGTTTATCGGGCCCCTTCTATGGCTACACCTTC
>-|TRBJ1-1|15|-|TRBV5-1
CASSSGVERNTEAFF
TGCGCCAGCAGCTCGGGGGTCGAGAGGAACACTGAAGCTTTCTTT
>-|TRBJ2-5|13|many|TRBV27
CASSPDWQETQYF
TGTGCCAGCAGTCCGGACTGGCAAGAGACCCAGTACTTC
>-|TRBJ1-3|14|-|TRBV7-9
CASSSGTLRNTIYF
TGTGCCAGCAGCTCGGGGACCCTGCGAAACACCATATATTTT
>TRBD2|TRBJ2-1|17|-|TRBV20-1
CSARDSGGVSSYNEQFF
TGCAGTGCTAGGGATAGCGGGGGGGTGTCCTCCTACAATGAGCAGTTCTTC
>-|TRBJ1-5|14|many|TRBV6-4
CASTPSPGTQPQHF
TGTGCCAGCACCCCGTCCCCGGGCACTCAGCCCCAGCATTTT
>-|TRBJ2-6|15|-|TRBV18
CASSHPRSGANVLTF
TGTGCCAGCTCACACCCTAGGTCTGGGGCCAACGTCCTGACTTTC
>-|TRBJ2-7|14|few|TRBV7-9
CASSPYGRPYEQYF
TGTGCCAGCAGCCCATATGGACGGCCCTACGAGCAGTACTTC
>-|TRBJ2-3|15|few|TRBV7-8
CASSSAGASPDTQYF
TGTGCCAGCAGCTCCGCGGGGGCCTCCCCAGATACGCAGTATTTT
>-|TRBJ1-1|13|many|TRBV20-1
CSARPRGGTEAFF
TGCAGTGCTAGGCCCCGCGGGGGAACTGAAGCTTTCTTT
>-|TRBJ1-2|14|many|TRBV5-6
CASSVSDRYYGYTF
TGTGCCAGCAGCGTCTCCGACAGATACTATGGCTACACCTTC
>-|TRBJ2-1|14|few|TRBV20-1
CSARVGRGYNEQFF
TGCAGTGCTAGAGTCGGGAGAGGCTACAATGAGCAGTTCTTC
>-|TRBJ2-1|14|few|TRBV4-2
CASSQDRDYNEQFF
TGTGCCAGCAGCCAAGATAGGGACTACAATGAGCAGTTCTTC
>-|TRBJ2-7|15|few|TRBV3-1
CASSQGGIGVYEQYF
TGTGCCAGCAGCCAAGGGGGTATCGGCGTCTACGAGCAGTACTTC
>-|TRBJ2-7|16|few|TRBV28
CASSSTRHRSSYEQYF
TGTGCCAGCAGTTCCACCCGGCACCGGAGCTCCTACGAGCAGTACTTC
>TRBD1|TRBJ2-5|13|-|TRBV20-1
CSAKGTGKETQYF
TGCAGTGCTAAGGGGACAGGGAAAGAGACCCAGTACTTC
>-|TRBJ2-1|14|many|TRBV12-3/TRBV12-4
CASVGLTDYNEQFF
TGTGCCAGCGTTGGACTAACTGACTACAATGAGCAGTTCTTC
>TRBD2|TRBJ2-5|17|many|TRBV11-2
CASSSPWSGTFGETQYF
TGTGCCAGCAGCTCCCCGTGGAGCGGGACGTTCGGGGAGACCCAGTACTTC
>TRBD2|TRBJ2-1|16|few|TRBV29-1
CSVDGSGSGSYNEQFF
TGCAGCGTTGATGGTAGCGGGAGTGGCTCCTACAATGAGCAGTTCTTC
>TRBD1|TRBJ2-1|13|many|TRBV20-1
CSARDSRQGFQFF
TGCAGTGCTAGAGATTCCCGACAGGGGTTTCAGTTCTTC
>-|TRBJ1-6|13|-|TRBV20-1
CSATQGRGSPLHF
TGCAGTGCTACGCAGGGGAGGGGTTCACCCCTCCACTTT
>-|TRBJ2-1|15|few|TRBV20-1
CSAPPAEADYNEQFF
TGCAGTGCTCCTCCAGCGGAAGCAGATTACAATGAGCAGTTCTTC
>TRBD1|TRBJ2-1|16|-|TRBV4-3
CASSQGGQGFLHEQFF
TGCGCCAGCAGCCAAGGGGGACAGGGGTTTCTCCATGAGCAGTTCTTC
>TRBD2|TRBJ2-1|17|few|TRBV4-2
CASSQDPWTSGYNEQFF
TGTGCCAGCAGCCAAGATCCATGGACTAGCGGATACAATGAGCAGTTCTTC
>TRBD1|TRBJ2-3|15|-|TRBV7-2
CASRRGQGLGDTQYF
TGTGCCAGCAGGAGAGGACAGGGGTTGGGAGATACGCAGTATTTT
>-|TRBJ1-1|16|many|TRBV11-1
CASSITGAQMNTEAFF
TGTGCCAGCAGCATTACCGGGGCGCAGATGAACACTGAAGCTTTCTTT
>-|TRBJ1-4|13|-|TRBV5-1
CASSGETNEKLFF
TGCGCCAGCAGTGGGGAAACTAATGAAAAACTGTTTTTT
>-|TRBJ2-2|14|many|TRBV20-1
CSARGGLNTGELFF
TGCAGTGCTAGGGGCGGGTTGAACACCGGGGAGCTGTTTTTT
>TRBD2|TRBJ2-1|13|few|TRBV20-1
CSARYPSGKEQFF
TGCAGTGCTAGATACCCTAGCGGGAAAGAGCAGTTCTTC
>-|TRBJ2-3|14|-|TRBV6-2/TRBV6-3
CASRAPEPRSTQYF
TGTGCCAGCCGAGCGCCCGAACCCAGATCCACGCAGTATTTT
>-|TRBJ2-4|18|-|TRBV11-2
CASSLGSGGGTSKNIQYF
TGTGCCAGCAGCTTAGGTTCTGGGGGGGGCACCTCAAAAAACATTCAGTACTTC
>-|TRBJ1-1|13|many|TRBV5-6
CASSLGWGTEAFF
TGTGCCAGCAGCTTGGGGTGGGGAACTGAAGCTTTCTTT
>-|TRBJ2-3|15|-|TRBV24-1
CATSTGRPFTDTQYF
TGTGCCACCAGTACAGGCCGACCCTTCACAGATACGCAGTATTTT
>-|TRBJ2-3|14|many|TRBV10-3
CATRHQTGPDTQYF
TGTGCCACACGGCATCAGACGGGGCCAGATACGCAGTATTTT
>-|TRBJ1-2|15|-|TRBV4-1
CASSQEWEGLNGYTF
TGCGCCAGCAGCCAAGAGTGGGAGGGCCTAAACGGCTACACCTTC
>TRBD2|TRBJ2-2|15|many|TRBV27
CASSRGTSDTGELFF
TGTGCCAGCAGTCGGGGGACTAGCGACACCGGGGAGCTGTTTTTT
>-|TRBJ1-2|11|few|TRBV29-1
CSVPRNYGYTF
TGCAGCGTTCCCCGAAACTATGGCTACACCTTC
>-|TRBJ1-6|17|-|TRBV4-1
CASSQGLQGQLNSPLHF
TGCGCCAGCAGCCAAGGACTCCAGGGCCAATTAAATTCACCCCTCCACTTT
>-|TRBJ1-5|17|-|TRBV5-6
CASSLGPPRAREQPQHF
TGTGCCAGCAGCTTGGGCCCCCCCAGGGCCCGTGAGCAGCCCCAGCATTTT
>TRBD1|TRBJ1-5|15|few|TRBV4-3
CASSLGTGGSQPQHF
TGCGCCAGCAGCCTCGGGACAGGGGGCTCTCAGCCCCAGCATTTT
>TRBD2|TRBJ2-2|16|-|TRBV18
CASSPPGRANTGELFF
TGTGCCAGCTCACCACCGGGGAGGGCGAACACCGGGGAGCTGTTTTTT
>-|TRBJ1-2|16|few|TRBV6-1
CATQISGLFGSVGYTF
TGTGCCACCCAGATTTCGGGACTCTTTGGATCGGTTGGCTACACCTTC
>-|TRBJ2-3|15|few|TRBV6-1
CASSLMGGGTDTQYF
TGTGCCAGCAGTCTCATGGGGGGCGGGACAGATACGCAGTATTTT
>TRBD1|TRBJ1-4|15|many|TRBV5-1
CASSSQGVGNEKLFF
TGCGCCAGCAGCTCCCAGGGGGTCGGTAATGAAAAACTGTTTTTT
>TRBD1|TRBJ2-3|16|many|TRBV15
CATSRDRGLGTDTQYF
TGTGCCACCAGCAGAGACAGGGGGCTGGGCACAGATACGCAGTATTTT
>-|TRBJ2-5|13|-|TRBV7-2
CASSLDFRATQYF
TGTGCCAGCAGCTTAGATTTCAGGGCGACCCAGTACTTC
>TRBD2|TRBJ2-5|18|few|TRBV3-1
CASSQEQGLAVYQETQYF
TGTGCCAGCAGCCAAGAACAGGGACTAGCGGTGTACCAAGAGACCCAGTACTTC
>TRBD2|TRBJ2-3|17|-|TRBV3-1
CACSQRLAGGLTDTQYF
TGTGCCTGCAGCCAAAGACTAGCGGGGGGACTAACAGATACGCAGTATTTT
>-|TRBJ1-1|14|few|TRBV6-1
CASSLRQKDTEAFF
TGTGCCAGCAGCCTGAGACAGAAGGACACTGAAGCTTTCTTT
>-|TRBJ2-5|12|-|TRBV2
CASSSAAETQYF
TGTGCCAGCAGTTCTGCAGCGGAGACCCAGTACTTC
>-|TRBJ2-7|11|few|TRBV25-1
CASSVGREQYF
TGTGCCAGCAGTGTGGGGCGCGAGCAGTACTTC
>-|TRBJ2-3|14|many|TRBV5-1
CASTKQRTTDTQYF
TGCGCCAGCACCAAACAGCGGACCACAGATACGCAGTATTTT
>-|TRBJ2-7|13|few|TRBV28
CASSSTRSYEQYF
TGTGCCAGCAGCTCAACTAGATCCTACGAGCAGTACTTC
>-|TRBJ2-1|11|many|TRBV12-3/TRBV12-4
CASGPGNEQFF
TGTGCCAGCGGGCCAGGAAATGAGCAGTTCTTC
>TRBD2|TRBJ2-1|16|many|TRBV4-1
CASSRGLAGGRGEQFF
TGCGCCAGCAGCCGCGGACTAGCGGGAGGTAGGGGTGAGCAGTTCTTC
>TRBD2|TRBJ2-3|15|few|TRBV10-3
CAIRGAGGPGDTQYF
TGTGCCATCAGAGGAGCGGGAGGGCCAGGAGATACGCAGTATTTT
>-|TRBJ2-7|15|few|TRBV4-3
CASSRVETRGYEQYF
TGCGCCAGCAGCCGCGTGGAAACCCGAGGCTACGAGCAGTACTTC
>-|TRBJ1-4|14|-|TRBV29-1
CSVRTGTSREKLFF
TGCAGCGTTAGGACCGGGACTTCCCGAGAAAAACTGTTTTTT
>-|TRBJ1-5|13|many|TRBV4-3
CASSQDYYQPQHF
TGCGCCAGCAGCCAAGATTATTATCAGCCCCAGCATTTT